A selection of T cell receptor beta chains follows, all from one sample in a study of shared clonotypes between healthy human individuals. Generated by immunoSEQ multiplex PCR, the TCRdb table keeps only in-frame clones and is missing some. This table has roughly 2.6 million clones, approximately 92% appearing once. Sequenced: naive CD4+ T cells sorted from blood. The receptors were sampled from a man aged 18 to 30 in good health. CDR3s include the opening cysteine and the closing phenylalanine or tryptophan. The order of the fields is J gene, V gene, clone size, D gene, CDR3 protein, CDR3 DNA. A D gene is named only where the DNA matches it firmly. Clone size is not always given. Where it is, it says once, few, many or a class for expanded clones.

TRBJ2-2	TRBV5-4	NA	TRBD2	CASSSRDYQNTGELFF	TGTGCCAGCAGCTCTCGGGACTATCAGAACACCGGGGAGCTGTTTTTT
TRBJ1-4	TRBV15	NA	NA	CAAQRPNEKLFF	TGTGCCGCCCAGCGGCCGAATGAAAAACTGTTTTTT
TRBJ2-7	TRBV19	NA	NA	CASSAQREGGYEQYF	TGTGCCAGTAGTGCACAGCGGGAAGGGGGGTACGAGCAGTACTTC
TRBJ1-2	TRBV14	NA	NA	CASSQDPTGVYGYTF	TGTGCCAGCAGCCAAGATCCTACGGGGGTCTATGGCTACACCTTC
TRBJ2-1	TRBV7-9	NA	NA	CASSLPPSHSYNEQFF	TGTGCCAGCAGCTTGCCTCCCTCCCACTCCTACAATGAGCAGTTCTTC
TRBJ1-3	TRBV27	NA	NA	CASSGGRLSGNTIYF	TGTGCCAGCAGTGGGGGACGCCTCTCTGGAAACACCATATATTTT
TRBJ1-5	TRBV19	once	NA	CASSGGASSNQPQHF	TGTGCCAGTAGCGGGGGGGCGTCGAGCAATCAGCCCCAGCATTTT
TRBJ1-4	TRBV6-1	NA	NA	CASSASGREKLFF	TGTGCCAGCAGTGCATCCGGGAGGGAAAAACTGTTTTTT
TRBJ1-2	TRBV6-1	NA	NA	CASSEGGAGYTF	TGTGCCAGCAGTGAAGGGGGGGCTGGCTACACCTTC
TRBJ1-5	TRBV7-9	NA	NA	CASSLSDSNQPQHF	TGTGCCAGCAGCTTGAGTGATAGCAATCAGCCCCAGCATTTT
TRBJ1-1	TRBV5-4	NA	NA	CASSVQVNTEAFF	TGTGCCAGCAGCGTCCAGGTGAACACTGAAGCTTTCTTT
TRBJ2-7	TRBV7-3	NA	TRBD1	CASSLKTGAPYEQYF	TGTGCCAGCAGCTTAAAAACAGGGGCCCCCTACGAGCAGTACTTC
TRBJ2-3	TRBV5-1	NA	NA	CASSLSVLGDTQYF	TGCGCCAGCAGCTTGAGCGTCTTGGGGGATACGCAGTATTTT
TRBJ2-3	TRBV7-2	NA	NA	CASSLLGDTQYF	TGTGCCAGCAGCTTACTGGGGGATACGCAGTATTTT
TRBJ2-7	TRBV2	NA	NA	CASSTTGLSYEQYF	TGTGCCAGCAGCACGACAGGCCTCTCCTACGAGCAGTACTTC
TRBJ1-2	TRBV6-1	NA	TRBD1	CASSEPIDREGYTF	TGTGCCAGCAGTGAACCCATCGACAGGGAGGGCTACACCTTC
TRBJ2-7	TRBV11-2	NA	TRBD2	CASSHLGDYLSYEQYF	TGTGCCAGCAGCCACCTAGGGGACTACCTTTCCTACGAGCAGTACTTC
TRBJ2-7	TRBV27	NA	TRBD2	CASSPRTSGAYSYEQYF	TGTGCCAGCAGTCCCCGGACTAGCGGGGCCTACTCCTACGAGCAGTACTTC
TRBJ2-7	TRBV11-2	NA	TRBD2	CASSPFGAGPYEQYF	TGTGCCAGCAGCCCCTTCGGAGCGGGGCCCTACGAGCAGTACTTC
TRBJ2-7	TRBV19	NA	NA	CASKRTASSYEQYF	TGTGCCAGTAAGAGGACAGCAAGCTCCTACGAGCAGTACTTC
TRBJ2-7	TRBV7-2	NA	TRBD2	CASSLLAAPTGVEQYF	TGTGCCAGCAGCCTACTAGCGGCCCCTACAGGCGTCGAGCAGTACTTC
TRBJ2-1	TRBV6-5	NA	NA	CASRPSSYNEQFF	TGTGCCAGCAGACCCAGTTCTTACAATGAGCAGTTCTTC
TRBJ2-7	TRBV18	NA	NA	CASSPSSSYEQYF	TGTGCCAGCTCACCTTCTAGCTCCTACGAGCAGTACTTC
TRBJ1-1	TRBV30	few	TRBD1	CAWRTGVGTEAFF	TGTGCCTGGAGGACAGGGGTTGGAACTGAAGCTTTCTTT
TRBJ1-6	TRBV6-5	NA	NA	CASSYSTVNSPLHF	TGTGCCAGCAGTTACTCGACTGTGAATTCACCCCTCCACTTT
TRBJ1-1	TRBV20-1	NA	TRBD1	CSATTGFEAFF	TGCAGTGCTACGACAGGGTTTGAAGCTTTCTTT
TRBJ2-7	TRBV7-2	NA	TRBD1	CASSAGQDSYYYEQYF	TGTGCCAGCAGCGCGGGACAGGACTCCTACTACTACGAGCAGTACTTC
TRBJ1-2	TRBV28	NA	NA	CASSQITGGGGVKGYTF	TGTGCCAGCAGCCAAATCACCGGCGGGGGCGGCGTCAAGGGCTACACCTTC